Below, 7 T cell receptor beta chains from the same sample are listed, as sequenced in a study of T cells in Graves' hyperthyroidism and ophthalmopathy. Authors of the study amplified TCR beta CDR3 regions from RNA transcripts. A first-round RT-PCR of the TCR CDR3 used the HTBI primer set. MiXCR, run by TCRdb on the multiplex PCR reads, gives a single entry per CDR3 protein. The table lists under 650,000 distinct CDR3 sequences, 16% of them singletons. The sequenced sample was blood. These receptors were obtained from a woman in her 30s with Graves' hyperthyroidism.

This clonotype was seen many times. The CDR3 spells CASCLILAGGGVYNEQFF. CDR3 in DNA: TGTGCCAGCTGCCTTATCCTAGCGGGAGGTGGGGTATACAATGAGCAGTTCTTC. The gene calls are TRBV7-8 and TRBJ2-1, with 11 bases identical to TRBD2. Germline values: CDR1 SGHVS, CDR2 FQNEAQ. The junction had 16 bases not matched to a gene; V was cut back by 8 bases and J by 4 bases. The length of the CDR3 is 18 residues.

This clonotype was detected ten times or more. CDR3: CASSLVSGRQAGTDTQYF. Here the CDR3 DNA reads TGTGCCAGCAGCTTAGTGAGCGGGAGGCAGGCGGGCACAGATACGCAGTATTTT. The V and J genes are TRBV7-2 and TRBJ2-3; TRBD2 matches at 9 bases. Germline CDR1 is SGHTA and CDR2 is FQGNSA. V trimming: 1 base; J trimming: 1 base; junction bases outside the gene matches: 9. This CDR3 spans 18 amino acids.

The chain links TRBV29-1 to TRBJ2-1, with 7 positions matching TRBD2. The CDR3 consists of 11 residues. With 7 bases clipped from V and 7 bases from J, the junction kept 4 bases outside the gene matches. Germline values: CDR1 SQVTM, CDR2 ANQGSEA. This chain's CDR3 is CSGRGENEQFF. CDR3 sequence (DNA): TGCAGCGGCCGGGGGGAGAATGAGCAGTTCTTC.

This clonotype was counted between two and nine times. The chain is built from TRBV20-1 and TRBJ2-5; D is unresolved. In germline, CDR1 is DFQATT, CDR2 SNEGSKA (reference sequence). The V gene lost 2 bases and the J gene lost 2 bases, with 3 bases spanning the gap. The CDR3 extends over 11 amino acids. For the CDR3, the DNA is TGCAGTGCTAGACCTCAAGAGACCCAGTACTTC. Amino acid sequence: CSARPQETQYF.

This clonotype has at least ten counts. The V and J genes are TRBV29-1 and TRBJ2-7, with 7 nucleotides matching TRBD1. Germline loops: CDR1 SQVTM, CDR2 ANQGSEA. The V segment lost 6 bases and the J segment 9 bases; nucleotides outside the gene matches: 8. CDR3 length: 11 residues. As DNA, the CDR3 is TGCAGCGTGGCCTACAGGGGTGTGCAGTACTTC. It translates to CSVAYRGVQYF.

The table lists this clonotype with a few counts. The V call is TRBV7-9, the J call TRBJ2-2; D is unresolved. This CDR3 spans 12 amino acids. From germline, CDR1 is SEHNR and CDR2 FQNEAQ (reference sequence). Trimming shortened V by 2 bases and J by 8 bases, and 6 bases separated the two germline ends. Written as DNA, the CDR3 is TGTGCCAGCAGCTTAATGAGGGGGGAGCTGTTTTTT. Its protein product is CASSLMRGELFF.

This chain uses TRBV9 with TRBJ2-7; possibly TRBD2 for D (6 bases). Trimming left V 0 bases short and J 0 bases short, with 13 bases between. CDR1 SGDLS and CDR2 YYNGEE come from the germline V gene. The CDR3 consists of 16 residues. CDR3 DNA sequence: TGTGCCAGCAGCGTAGCCCCCTCCGGGGGCTCCTACGAGCAGTACTTC. This encodes CASSVAPSGGSYEQYF.